What follows are 13 T cell receptor beta chains derived from one specimen sequenced in a study of blood T cell repertoires in COVID-19. Assay: immunoSEQ multiplex PCR; the TCRdb copy retains only in-frame clones and omits some. Found here are approximately 300,000 clones, 80% to 90% of them singletons; the top ten hold roughly 6.7%. Sequencing was performed on peripheral blood. The receptors shown here come from a man aged 18 to 35 who had recovered from COVID-19.

This chain joins TRBV9 and TRBJ2-7, with 10 bases that match TRBD1. From germline, CDR1 is SGDLS and CDR2 YYNGEE. Trimming cost V 5 bases and J 2 bases; bases outside gene matches: 7. The CDR3 is 15 amino acids. CDR3: CASSSSGTGAYEQYF. The CDR3, as DNA: TGTGCCAGCAGTAGCTCCGGGACAGGGGCCTACGAGCAGTACTTC.

The chain has TRBV6-5 and TRBJ1-2; 7 positions agree with TRBD1. The germline CDR1 and CDR2 sequences are MNHEY and SVGAGI. This CDR3 region has 13 residues. After removal of 8 bases from V and 6 bases from J, the junction contained 9 bases not matched to a gene. CDR3 residues: CASLKGAGDGYTF. The DNA of the CDR3 is TGTGCCAGCCTCAAGGGGGCTGGCGATGGCTACACCTTC.

The chain joins TRBV5-1 to TRBJ2-1, with TRBD2 identical over 13 bases. Germline CDR1 is SGHRS and CDR2 is YFSETQ. V was clipped by 4 bases and J by 7 bases; unmatched bases: 8. The CDR3 extends over 16 amino acids. The CDR3 reads CASSPGLAGSGNEQFF. The CDR3 bases are TGCGCCAGCAGCCCGGGACTAGCGGGGTCGGGGAATGAGCAGTTCTTC.

The chain combines TRBV12-3 or TRBV12-4 with TRBJ1-2; a possible D gene is TRBD1 (5 bases). There are 12 residues in the CDR3. Trimming left V 4 bases short and J 11 bases short, with 14 bases between. The DNA of the CDR3 is TGTGCCAGCAGTTCCATGACAGTTCAGTACACCTTC. Translation: CASSSMTVQYTF.

The chain links TRBV7-3 to TRBJ2-3; the match to TRBD2 covers 13 bases. The trim removed 5 bases at V and 10 bases at J, leaving 9 bases unmatched. Looked up from germline, CDR1 is SGHTA and CDR2 is FQGTGA. This CDR3 comprises 15 residues. CDR3 bases: TGTGCCAGCAGCAGGGGGACTAGCGGGGCCGGGGCGCAGTATTTT. Encoded protein: CASSRGTSGAGAQYF.

The chain carries TRBV29-1 and TRBJ1-4, with TRBD1 matching over 9 bases. Germline lookup yields CDR1 SQVTM and CDR2 ANQGSEA. The CDR3 is 12 residues long. The ends lost 6 bases at V and 6 bases at J; junction bases unmatched: 2. The CDR3 sequence is CSVGTGYEKLFF. The CDR3, as DNA: TGCAGCGTGGGGACAGGGTATGAAAAACTGTTTTTT.

The CDR3 coding sequence is TGTGCCAGCAGTTCTACCGGGACACCAAACACTGAAGCTTTCTTT. It codes for CASSSTGTPNTEAFF. The V call is TRBV28, the J call TRBJ1-1; D may be TRBD1 (6 bases). Germline CDR1 is MDHEN and CDR2 is SYDVKM. V was pared by 4 bases and J by 2 bases, with 14 bases between. The CDR3 consists of 15 residues.

This clone has only one observation. The chain combines TRBV7-2 with TRBJ1-3; possible D gene TRBD1, 5 bases. V was pared by 6 bases and J by 4 bases, with 13 bases between. This CDR3 region has 14 residues. The V gene's germline CDR1 is SGHTA and CDR2 FQGNSA. Here the CDR3 reads CASSSGPSGNTIYF. CDR3 DNA sequence: TGTGCCAGCAGTTCAGGGCCCTCAGGAAACACCATATATTTT.

V and J are TRBV7-2 and TRBJ2-7; 12 nucleotides align to TRBD2. The CDR3 contains 18 residues. The germline V gene encodes CDR1 SGHTA and CDR2 FQGNSA. V was pared by 1 base and J by 2 bases, with 9 bases of the junction left unmatched. CDR3 DNA sequence: TGTGCCAGCAGCTTAGAACTAGCGGGGGGTCGGATTACCTACGAGCAGTACTTC. Amino acid sequence: CASSLELAGGRITYEQYF.

V and J are TRBV5-1 and TRBJ2-7, with TRBD1 identical over 7 bases. The CDR3 contains 14 residues. The V and J ends lost 1 base and 4 bases, in that order; junction bases with no gene match: 5. The germline gives CDR1 SGHRS, CDR2 YFSETQ. Here the CDR3 DNA reads TGCGCCAGCAGCTTGTGGGTACAGGGGTACGAGCAGTACTTC. Protein product: CASSLWVQGYEQYF. Variable domain in full (rest from reference TRBV5-1 and TRBJ2-7): KAGVTQTPRYLIKTRGQQVTLSCSPISGHRSVSWYQQTPGQGLQFLFEYFSETQRNKGNFPGRFSGRQFSNSRSEMNVSTLELGDSALYLCASSLWVQGYEQYFGPGTRLTVT.

The V gene is TRBV21-1, the J gene TRBJ1-6; the D call TRBD1 from the table was never checked on the DNA. TRBV21-1 corresponds to a pseudogene. This CDR3 is built from 14 residues. CDR3 coding DNA: TGTGCCAGCAGCAAGGGCCTAAGTAATTCACCCCTCCACTTT. Its protein product is CASSKGLSNSPLHF.

The chain couples TRBV7-9 to TRBJ2-3; TRBD2 agrees at 13 bases. This CDR3 has 16 residues. Trimming removed 5 bases from V and 5 bases from J; junction bases left unmatched: 7. The germline V gene encodes CDR1 SEHNR and CDR2 FQNEAQ (reference sequence). CDR3 nucleotides: TGTGCCAGCAGCCCTGGACTAGCGGGAGAGGTAGATACGCAGTATTTT. Its protein product is CASSPGLAGEVDTQYF.

CDR3 protein: CAWRGDPQRTGDTQYF. DNA of the CDR3: TGTGCCTGGAGGGGAGACCCTCAGCGCACCGGGGATACGCAGTATTTT. The V and J genes are TRBV30 and TRBJ2-3, with D tentatively TRBD2 (5 bases). Between the trimmed V and J ends, which lost 3 bases and 6 bases, there was a span of 22 bases. CDR3 length: 16 residues. The germline V gene has CDR1 GTSNPN and CDR2 SVGIG (reference sequence).